A selection of T cell receptor beta chains follows, all from one sample in a study of cytomegalovirus exposure and HLA in healthy donors. Repertoires were generated with immunoSEQ multiplex PCR, while TCRdb's copy carries only in-frame clones and drops some. Of over 150,000 clones listed, 82% are singletons. Sequencing was done on a sample of PBMCs. These receptors came from a girl aged 5-17 years in good health and CMV-seropositive. The CDR3 runs from the conserved cysteine through the conserved F or W. A D gene is named only where the DNA matches it firmly. Clone size is given for some rows only: seen once, a few or many times, or a class if the clone is expanded.

J gene: TRBJ2-1; clone size: NA; V gene: TRBV18; D gene: TRBD2; CDR3 DNA: TGTGCCAGCTCACCAAATAGCGGGGGGGCCCCCAATGAGCAGTTCTTC; CDR3 protein: CASSPNSGGAPNEQFF
J gene: TRBJ2-1; clone size: NA; V gene: TRBV5-4; D gene: NA; CDR3 DNA: TGTGCCAGCAGCTTGGCAGGGGCTGATTCCTACAATGAGCAGTTCTTC; CDR3 protein: CASSLAGADSYNEQFF
J gene: TRBJ1-1; clone size: NA; V gene: TRBV5-1; D gene: TRBD1; CDR3 DNA: TGCGCCAGCAGTTCAGGGACAGGGGACACTGAAGCTTTCTTT; CDR3 protein: CASSSGTGDTEAFF
J gene: TRBJ1-1; clone size: once; V gene: TRBV5-1; D gene: NA; CDR3 DNA: TGCGCCAGCGGTTTCGGGGGAAGGAACACTGAAGCTTTCTTT; CDR3 protein: CASGFGGRNTEAFF
J gene: TRBJ1-2; clone size: NA; V gene: TRBV9; D gene: NA; CDR3 DNA: TGTGCCAGCAGCGTTACCCCTTATGAGGGGGTGAATGGCTACACCTTC; CDR3 protein: CASSVTPYEGVNGYTF
J gene: TRBJ2-2; clone size: NA; V gene: TRBV4-1; D gene: TRBD1; CDR3 DNA: TGCGCCAGCAGCCAACCCAGACAGGGGGCGGGGGAGCTGTTTTTT; CDR3 protein: CASSQPRQGAGELFF
J gene: TRBJ1-1; clone size: few; V gene: TRBV11-2; D gene: NA; CDR3 DNA: TGTGCCAGCAGCGAAGCCCTACGGAGGGAAGAAGCTTTCTTT; CDR3 protein: CASSEALRREEAFF
J gene: TRBJ2-7; clone size: NA; V gene: TRBV27; D gene: NA; CDR3 DNA: TGTGCCAGCAGTTTAGCGTCTCCTCGGGACTCAACCTACGAGCAGTACTTC; CDR3 protein: CASSLASPRDSTYEQYF
J gene: TRBJ2-5; clone size: NA; V gene: TRBV10-1; D gene: TRBD1; CDR3 DNA: TGTGCCAGCAGCCGACAGGGTCGGGAGACCCAGTACTTC; CDR3 protein: CASSRQGRETQYF
J gene: TRBJ2-7; clone size: NA; V gene: TRBV28; D gene: NA; CDR3 DNA: TGTGCCAGCAGTTTACAGGGGTCTAGATCCTACGAGCAGTACTTC; CDR3 protein: CASSLQGSRSYEQYF
J gene: TRBJ2-2; clone size: NA; V gene: TRBV29-1; D gene: TRBD1; CDR3 DNA: TGCAGCGTTGAAGGGACAGGGAACACCGGGGAGCTGTTTTTT; CDR3 protein: CSVEGTGNTGELFF
J gene: TRBJ2-7; clone size: NA; V gene: TRBV27; D gene: TRBD2; CDR3 DNA: TGTGCCAGCAGTGAGAGGACTAGCGGGAGGAGTTACGAGCAGTACTTC; CDR3 protein: CASSERTSGRSYEQYF
J gene: TRBJ1-1; clone size: NA; V gene: TRBV30; D gene: NA; CDR3 DNA: TGTGCCTGGACCCCTACAGGGCTGAACACTGAAGCTTTCTTT; CDR3 protein: CAWTPTGLNTEAFF
J gene: TRBJ2-2; clone size: NA; V gene: TRBV7-6; D gene: NA; CDR3 DNA: TGTGCCAGCAACCGGTTGGGGGAGCTGTTTTTT; CDR3 protein: CASNRLGELFF
J gene: TRBJ1-4; clone size: few; V gene: TRBV18; D gene: TRBD1; CDR3 DNA: TGTGCCAGCAGACAGGGGAGGGAAGAAAAACTGTTTTTT; CDR3 protein: CASRQGREEKLFF
J gene: TRBJ2-7; clone size: NA; V gene: TRBV4-2; D gene: TRBD2; CDR3 DNA: TGTGCCAGCAGCCAAGTTGATAGCGGGGGGGATGAGCAGTACTTC; CDR3 protein: CASSQVDSGGDEQYF
J gene: TRBJ2-3; clone size: few; V gene: TRBV10-3; D gene: TRBD2; CDR3 DNA: TGTGCCATCAGTGAGGGACTAGCGGGGGGGGCAGATACGCAGTATTTT; CDR3 protein: CAISEGLAGGADTQYF
J gene: TRBJ2-7; clone size: once; V gene: TRBV5-1; D gene: TRBD1; CDR3 DNA: TGCGCCAGCAGCGGAACCGGGACAGGACACAACGAGCAGTACTTC; CDR3 protein: CASSGTGTGHNEQYF
J gene: TRBJ2-1; clone size: NA; V gene: TRBV5-6; D gene: TRBD2; CDR3 DNA: TGTGCCAGCAGGGGAGCGGGGGGGCCAGACAATGAGCAGTTCTTC; CDR3 protein: CASRGAGGPDNEQFF
J gene: TRBJ1-4; clone size: NA; V gene: TRBV28; D gene: NA; CDR3 DNA: TGTGCCAGCAGTTGGAGGGACGGAAATAATGAAAAACTGTTTTTT; CDR3 protein: CASSWRDGNNEKLFF
J gene: TRBJ1-2; clone size: NA; V gene: TRBV7-8; D gene: NA; CDR3 DNA: TGTGCCAGCAGCTTAGCCTCCTATGGCTACACCTTC; CDR3 protein: CASSLASYGYTF
J gene: TRBJ1-5; clone size: NA; V gene: TRBV7-9; D gene: NA; CDR3 DNA: TGTTCCAGCACCCTATGGACCGGGGGGTGGGATCAGCCCCAGCATTTT; CDR3 protein: CSSTLWTGGWDQPQHF
J gene: TRBJ2-7; clone size: once; V gene: TRBV27; D gene: NA; CDR3 DNA: TGTGCCAGCAGGTGGGACCGGGGGTCCTACGAGCAGTACTTC; CDR3 protein: CASRWDRGSYEQYF
J gene: TRBJ2-5; clone size: NA; V gene: TRBV27; D gene: NA; CDR3 DNA: TGTGCCAGCAGTTTAGAAAACAGCCGGGGGACCCAGTACTTC; CDR3 protein: CASSLENSRGTQYF
J gene: TRBJ1-1; clone size: NA; V gene: TRBV4-3; D gene: NA; CDR3 DNA: TGCGCCAGCAGCCAGCAGGGGAAAGTCAGAGACACTGAAGCTTTCTTT; CDR3 protein: CASSQQGKVRDTEAFF
J gene: TRBJ1-6; clone size: NA; V gene: TRBV10-3; D gene: TRBD1; CDR3 DNA: TGTGCCATCAAGGGGGCACCGGATAATTCACCCCTCCACTTT; CDR3 protein: CAIKGAPDNSPLHF
J gene: TRBJ2-5; clone size: NA; V gene: TRBV6-1; D gene: TRBD1; CDR3 DNA: TGTGCCAGCAGGAAACACCGGGACAGGGAGGAGACCCAGTACTTC; CDR3 protein: CASRKHRDREETQYF
J gene: TRBJ2-1; clone size: NA; V gene: TRBV2; D gene: NA; CDR3 DNA: TGTGCCAGCTACAGGGCCAAACTAGTCGATGAGCAGTTCTTC; CDR3 protein: CASYRAKLVDEQFF
J gene: TRBJ1-5; clone size: NA; V gene: TRBV10-3; D gene: TRBD1; CDR3 DNA: TGTGCCATCAGTGGGGGACAGGTAGGGCAGCCCCAGCATTTT; CDR3 protein: CAISGGQVGQPQHF
J gene: TRBJ2-1; clone size: NA; V gene: TRBV6-6; D gene: NA; CDR3 DNA: TGTGCCAGCAGTTACTCAGGGGGAGGGCCTAGTGAGCAGTTCTTC; CDR3 protein: CASSYSGGGPSEQFF
J gene: TRBJ2-1; clone size: NA; V gene: TRBV5-6; D gene: NA; CDR3 DNA: TGTGCCAGCAGCTTCTTTGGAGGGGGCCCCTACAATGAGCAGTTCTTC; CDR3 protein: CASSFFGGGPYNEQFF
J gene: TRBJ2-7; clone size: NA; V gene: TRBV28; D gene: TRBD2; CDR3 DNA: TGTGCCAGCAGCCTAAGCGGGACCCTCTACGAGCAGTACTTC; CDR3 protein: CASSLSGTLYEQYF
J gene: TRBJ2-7; clone size: NA; V gene: TRBV10-3; D gene: TRBD1; CDR3 DNA: TGTGCCATCAGTGCTAGACAGGGTTCCGACGAGCAGTACTTC; CDR3 protein: CAISARQGSDEQYF
J gene: TRBJ2-3; clone size: NA; V gene: TRBV6-5; D gene: TRBD1; CDR3 DNA: TGTGCCAGCACGGGGACAGATGCAGATACGCAGTATTTT; CDR3 protein: CASTGTDADTQYF
J gene: TRBJ2-7; clone size: NA; V gene: TRBV6-6; D gene: TRBD1; CDR3 DNA: TGTGCCAGTAAGAAAAGGACAGGGAGCTCCTACGAGCAGTACTTC; CDR3 protein: CASKKRTGSSYEQYF
J gene: TRBJ2-7; clone size: NA; V gene: TRBV11-2; D gene: NA; CDR3 DNA: TGTGCCAGCAGCCCAAACAGGGCCACCTACGAGCAGTACTTC; CDR3 protein: CASSPNRATYEQYF
J gene: TRBJ2-3; clone size: NA; V gene: TRBV5-1; D gene: TRBD2; CDR3 DNA: TGCGCCAGCACACTGACTAGCTCGAGGGATACGCAGTATTTT; CDR3 protein: CASTLTSSRDTQYF
J gene: TRBJ2-3; clone size: once; V gene: TRBV7-2; D gene: NA; CDR3 DNA: TGTGCCAGCAGCCAACAGGGTCAGGATACGCAGTATTTT; CDR3 protein: CASSQQGQDTQYF
J gene: TRBJ2-3; clone size: NA; V gene: TRBV2; D gene: NA; CDR3 DNA: TGTGCCAGCAGTGTTCAAACTAGCACAGATACGCAGTATTTT; CDR3 protein: CASSVQTSTDTQYF
J gene: TRBJ2-7; clone size: NA; V gene: TRBV30; D gene: TRBD1; CDR3 DNA: TGTGCCTGGAGCGACGGACAGGGAGCCTACGAGCAGTACTTC; CDR3 protein: CAWSDGQGAYEQYF
J gene: TRBJ1-2; clone size: NA; V gene: TRBV27; D gene: TRBD1; CDR3 DNA: TGTGCCAGCAGTTTATCTAACAGGGGGGGCTACACCTTC; CDR3 protein: CASSLSNRGGYTF
J gene: TRBJ2-7; clone size: NA; V gene: TRBV11-3; D gene: NA; CDR3 DNA: TGTGCCAGCAGCTTATCAGGGGCCGTAAACGAGCAGTACTTC; CDR3 protein: CASSLSGAVNEQYF
J gene: TRBJ2-1; clone size: NA; V gene: TRBV5-1; D gene: NA; CDR3 DNA: TGCGCCAGCAGGTCGACAGCCGACAATGAGCAGTTCTTC; CDR3 protein: CASRSTADNEQFF
J gene: TRBJ1-1; clone size: NA; V gene: TRBV28; D gene: NA; CDR3 DNA: TGTGCCAGCAGCATACCCCAGGGGAAGTACACTGAAGCTTTCTTT; CDR3 protein: CASSIPQGKYTEAFF
J gene: TRBJ2-7; clone size: once; V gene: TRBV28; D gene: TRBD1; CDR3 DNA: TGTGCCAGCTTACGGGACAGGGGCGCCTACGAGCAGTACTTC; CDR3 protein: CASLRDRGAYEQYF
J gene: TRBJ2-4; clone size: NA; V gene: TRBV2; D gene: NA; CDR3 DNA: TGTGCCAGCATAATAGAGTCCAAAAACATTCAGTACTTC; CDR3 protein: CASIIESKNIQYF
J gene: TRBJ1-4; clone size: NA; V gene: TRBV5-1; D gene: NA; CDR3 DNA: TGCGCCAGCAGCTTGGGGGCGCTTGATGAAAAACTGTTTTTT; CDR3 protein: CASSLGALDEKLFF
J gene: TRBJ1-2; clone size: NA; V gene: TRBV6-5; D gene: TRBD1; CDR3 DNA: TGTGCCAGCAGTAATGGGGACAGGGGGCTGGGCTACACCTTC; CDR3 protein: CASSNGDRGLGYTF
J gene: TRBJ2-1; clone size: NA; V gene: TRBV5-1; D gene: TRBD1; CDR3 DNA: TGCGCCAGCAGCTTGGAGCCGGGACAGGGGTACAATGAGCAGTTCTTC; CDR3 protein: CASSLEPGQGYNEQFF
J gene: TRBJ2-3; clone size: NA; V gene: TRBV15; D gene: TRBD2; CDR3 DNA: TGTGCCACCAGCATCCGACTAGCGGGGAGGCTCAGCGCAGATACGCAGTATTTT; CDR3 protein: CATSIRLAGRLSADTQYF
J gene: TRBJ1-4; clone size: NA; V gene: TRBV4-1; D gene: NA; CDR3 DNA: TGCGCCAGCAGGCATAAAATAGACTCTTCCAATGAAAAACTGTTTTTT; CDR3 protein: CASRHKIDSSNEKLFF
J gene: TRBJ1-6; clone size: NA; V gene: TRBV4-1; D gene: NA; CDR3 DNA: TGCGCCAGCAGCCAACCAGGGTTCTTAGAATCACCCCTCCACTTT; CDR3 protein: CASSQPGFLESPLHF
J gene: TRBJ1-2; clone size: NA; V gene: TRBV5-6; D gene: TRBD1; CDR3 DNA: TGTGCCAGCAGCTTGGGGGACAGCAACTATGGCTACACCTTC; CDR3 protein: CASSLGDSNYGYTF
J gene: TRBJ1-1; clone size: NA; V gene: TRBV29-1; D gene: TRBD1; CDR3 DNA: TGCAGCGTCACGCCATGGGACAGGGGCGCCCCTGAAGCTTTCTTT; CDR3 protein: CSVTPWDRGAPEAFF